The present entry profiles one T cell receptor beta chain with its context. Primers: 60 Vbeta forward and 13 Jbeta reverse. Profiled with immunoSEQ multiplex PCR; TCRdb holds only in-frame clones, not every one. This table holds more than 150,000 clones, just over 75% found once. This entry comes from a study of cytomegalovirus exposure and HLA in healthy donors. The CDR3 is 17 amino acids. Trimming shortened V by 1 base and J by 5 bases, and 20 bases separated the two germline ends. CDR1 and CDR2 from the germline V gene are LGHNA and YSLEER. Sequencing was carried out using PBMCs. J is TRBJ1-2 and V is TRBV4-3; the D is unclear. The source is a man younger than 30 in good health and CMV-seronegative. Here the CDR3 reads CASSQGASQRVVYGYTF. CDR3 DNA: TGCGCCAGCAGCCAAGGGGCCTCGCAGAGGGTTGTTTATGGCTACACCTTC.